These T cell receptor beta chains were read from a single sample in a study of T-cell reconstitution after alpha-beta-depleted transplantation in children. One entry per CDR3 protein, called by TCRdb with MiXCR from the PCR reads. The sample shows hundreds of thousands of distinct CDR3 sequences, over 15% of them seen only once. This specimen consisted of PBMCs from the stem cell graft donor, obtained from the stem cell graft. The receptors were sampled from a human donor who donated a stem cell graft to a child with acute myeloid leukemia. Each CDR3 is given with its conserved first and last residue. A D gene is named only where the DNA matches it firmly. Clone size is stated in some rows and not others, as once, few, many or a class when expanded.

d_gene: TRBD2
len: 18
j_gene: TRBJ2-2
abundance: -
v_gene: TRBV7-6
CDR3aa: CASSSGTSGGLNTGELFF
CDR3nt: TGTGCCAGCAGCTCAGGGACTAGCGGGGGCCTTAACACCGGGGAGCTGTTTTTT

d_gene: TRBD1
len: 13
j_gene: TRBJ1-1
abundance: many
v_gene: TRBV10-3
CDR3aa: CAIGWTGNTEAFF
CDR3nt: TGTGCCATCGGTTGGACAGGGAACACTGAAGCTTTCTTT

d_gene: -
len: 12
j_gene: TRBJ2-5
abundance: many
v_gene: TRBV20-1
CDR3aa: CSAGPIQETQYF
CDR3nt: TGCAGTGCGGGACCCATCCAAGAGACCCAGTACTTC

d_gene: TRBD1
len: 15
j_gene: TRBJ2-6
abundance: -
v_gene: TRBV12-3/TRBV12-4
CDR3aa: CASKIGTAGANVLTF
CDR3nt: TGTGCCAGCAAGATCGGGACAGCTGGGGCCAACGTCCTGACTTTC

d_gene: -
len: 14
j_gene: TRBJ2-7
abundance: few
v_gene: TRBV6-2/TRBV6-3
CDR3aa: CASSYSHRGYEQYF
CDR3nt: TGTGCCAGCAGTTACTCCCACAGAGGGTACGAGCAGTACTTC

d_gene: -
len: 14
j_gene: TRBJ2-1
abundance: -
v_gene: TRBV5-1
CDR3aa: CASSLESTDNEQFF
CDR3nt: TGCGCCAGCAGCTTGGAGTCGACCGACAATGAGCAGTTCTTC

d_gene: -
len: 13
j_gene: TRBJ1-6
abundance: many
v_gene: TRBV20-1
CDR3aa: CSAPTRTNSPLHF
CDR3nt: TGCAGTGCCCCGACACGGACGAATTCACCCCTCCACTTT

d_gene: -
len: 14
j_gene: TRBJ2-1
abundance: many
v_gene: TRBV6-5
CDR3aa: CASSSLRAYNEQFF
CDR3nt: TGTGCCAGCAGTTCACTACGGGCCTACAATGAGCAGTTCTTC

d_gene: -
len: 14
j_gene: TRBJ1-1
abundance: -
v_gene: TRBV20-1
CDR3aa: CSARDGRTNTDAFF
CDR3nt: TGCAGTGCTAGAGATGGAAGGACGAACACTGACGCTTTCTTT

d_gene: TRBD1
len: 14
j_gene: TRBJ1-2
abundance: once
v_gene: TRBV4-3
CDR3aa: CTSSQGGDSYGYTF
CDR3nt: TGCACCAGCAGCCAGGGGGGAGACAGCTATGGCTACACCTTC

d_gene: -
len: 14
j_gene: TRBJ2-1
abundance: few
v_gene: TRBV3-1
CDR3aa: CASSQDTQGHEQFF
CDR3nt: TGTGCCAGCAGCCAGGATACTCAGGGTCATGAGCAGTTCTTC

d_gene: -
len: 13
j_gene: TRBJ1-5
abundance: many
v_gene: TRBV12-3/TRBV12-4
CDR3aa: CASRPTVDQPQHF
CDR3nt: TGTGCCAGCAGACCGACAGTGGATCAGCCCCAGCATTTT

d_gene: TRBD2
len: 15
j_gene: TRBJ2-2
abundance: few
v_gene: TRBV5-1
CDR3aa: CASSPRGGRVGELFF
CDR3nt: TGCGCCAGCAGCCCACGGGGGGGCCGTGTCGGGGAGCTGTTTTTT

d_gene: -
len: 12
j_gene: TRBJ2-7
abundance: -
v_gene: TRBV30
CDR3aa: CAWSSQEGEQYF
CDR3nt: TGTGCCTGGAGTAGTCAGGAGGGCGAGCAGTACTTC

d_gene: TRBD2
len: 15
j_gene: TRBJ2-2
abundance: -
v_gene: TRBV5-1
CDR3aa: CASRILAGQGGELFF
CDR3nt: TGCGCCAGCAGGATTCTAGCGGGACAAGGCGGGGAGCTGTTTTTT

d_gene: -
len: 13
j_gene: TRBJ2-3
abundance: -
v_gene: TRBV29-1
CDR3aa: CSVGHRGADTQYF
CDR3nt: TGCAGCGTGGGACACCGGGGGGCAGATACGCAGTATTTT

d_gene: -
len: 14
j_gene: TRBJ2-5
abundance: few
v_gene: TRBV5-1
CDR3aa: CASSFNYGVETQYF
CDR3nt: TGCGCCAGCAGCTTCAATTACGGCGTAGAGACCCAGTACTTC

d_gene: -
len: 13
j_gene: TRBJ1-4
abundance: many
v_gene: TRBV29-1
CDR3aa: CSAAGGSNEKLFF
CDR3nt: TGCAGCGCTGCGGGGGGATCCAATGAAAAACTGTTTTTT

d_gene: -
len: 15
j_gene: TRBJ1-5
abundance: few
v_gene: TRBV2
CDR3aa: CASSDSAVLIQPQHF
CDR3nt: TGTGCCAGCAGTGATTCGGCAGTCCTCATTCAGCCCCAGCATTTT

d_gene: -
len: 14
j_gene: TRBJ1-6
abundance: -
v_gene: TRBV20-1
CDR3aa: CSARSTTGESPLHF
CDR3nt: TGCAGTGCTAGATCCACCACGGGGGAGTCACCCCTCCACTTT

d_gene: TRBD1
len: 16
j_gene: TRBJ1-1
abundance: -
v_gene: TRBV27
CDR3aa: CASSFEGGTGWGEAFF
CDR3nt: TGTGCCAGCAGTTTTGAAGGTGGGACAGGGTGGGGTGAAGCTTTCTTT

d_gene: -
len: 14
j_gene: TRBJ1-1
abundance: few
v_gene: TRBV20-1
CDR3aa: CSAPWARNPIEAFF
CDR3nt: TGCAGTGCTCCTTGGGCGCGGAATCCCATTGAAGCTTTCTTT

d_gene: -
len: 16
j_gene: TRBJ2-7
abundance: -
v_gene: TRBV20-1
CDR3aa: CSARDGKTTKSYEQYF
CDR3nt: TGCAGTGCTAGAGATGGGAAGACTACCAAGTCCTACGAGCAGTACTTC

d_gene: -
len: 14
j_gene: TRBJ2-3
abundance: -
v_gene: TRBV7-2
CDR3aa: CASSLAGVLDTQYF
CDR3nt: TGTGCCAGCAGCTTAGCGGGGGTGTTAGATACGCAGTATTTT

d_gene: -
len: 17
j_gene: TRBJ2-6
abundance: -
v_gene: TRBV18
CDR3aa: CASSPRTLNSGANVLTF
CDR3nt: TGTGCCAGCTCACCGAGGACACTCAACTCTGGGGCCAACGTCCTGACTTTC

d_gene: TRBD2
len: 15
j_gene: TRBJ2-5
abundance: -
v_gene: TRBV11-1
CDR3aa: CASSLRLAEVETQYF
CDR3nt: TGTGCCAGCAGCTTAAGACTAGCGGAGGTGGAGACCCAGTACTTC

d_gene: -
len: 13
j_gene: TRBJ2-7
abundance: many
v_gene: TRBV20-1
CDR3aa: CSARDLWAREQYF
CDR3nt: TGCAGTGCTAGGGACCTTTGGGCTCGGGAGCAGTACTTC

d_gene: TRBD1
len: 16
j_gene: TRBJ2-4
abundance: -
v_gene: TRBV7-2
CDR3aa: CASSLAPGQGLNIQYF
CDR3nt: TGTGCCAGCAGCTTAGCCCCCGGACAGGGGTTGAACATTCAGTACTTC

d_gene: -
len: 15
j_gene: TRBJ1-4
abundance: -
v_gene: TRBV18
CDR3aa: CASSPATGLGEKLFF
CDR3nt: TGTGCCAGCTCACCGGCTACCGGATTGGGGGAAAAACTGTTTTTT

d_gene: -
len: 15
j_gene: TRBJ1-4
abundance: many
v_gene: TRBV5-1
CDR3aa: CASSLDEQGREKLFF
CDR3nt: TGCGCCAGCAGCTTGGATGAACAAGGGCGGGAAAAACTGTTTTTT

d_gene: TRBD2
len: 16
j_gene: TRBJ2-5
abundance: many
v_gene: TRBV7-9
CDR3aa: CASRRGTSVWEETQYF
CDR3nt: TGTGCCAGCAGAAGGGGGACTAGCGTATGGGAAGAGACCCAGTACTTC

d_gene: TRBD2
len: 15
j_gene: TRBJ2-1
abundance: -
v_gene: TRBV4-2
CDR3aa: CASSQVAGGYNEQFF
CDR3nt: TGTGCCAGCAGCCAAGTTGCGGGGGGGTACAATGAGCAGTTCTTC

d_gene: TRBD1
len: 15
j_gene: TRBJ1-5
abundance: few
v_gene: TRBV12-3/TRBV12-4
CDR3aa: CASSPGQVRNQPQHF
CDR3nt: TGTGCCAGCAGCCCCGGACAGGTTCGCAATCAGCCCCAGCATTTT

d_gene: -
len: 13
j_gene: TRBJ1-1
abundance: -
v_gene: TRBV5-1
CDR3aa: CASSLTVGGGAFF
CDR3nt: TGCGCCAGCAGCTTGACAGTAGGTGGGGGAGCTTTCTTT

d_gene: -
len: 17
j_gene: TRBJ1-6
abundance: -
v_gene: TRBV15
CDR3aa: CATSRDGWTEKNSPLHF
CDR3nt: TGTGCCACCAGCAGAGATGGGTGGACAGAGAAAAATTCACCCCTCCACTTT

d_gene: -
len: 14
j_gene: TRBJ1-2
abundance: -
v_gene: TRBV4-2
CDR3aa: CASSQDMEGSGYTF
CDR3nt: TGTGCCAGCAGCCAAGATATGGAGGGTAGTGGCTACACCTTC

d_gene: -
len: 13
j_gene: TRBJ2-7
abundance: many
v_gene: TRBV20-1
CDR3aa: CSGGWGASYEQYF
CDR3nt: TGCAGTGGGGGATGGGGAGCGTCCTACGAGCAGTACTTC

d_gene: -
len: 14
j_gene: TRBJ1-5
abundance: many
v_gene: TRBV6-5
CDR3aa: CASRRGLSNQPQHF
CDR3nt: TGTGCCAGTCGCCGGGGTCTTAGCAATCAGCCCCAGCATTTT

d_gene: TRBD1
len: 15
j_gene: TRBJ2-7
abundance: many
v_gene: TRBV29-1
CDR3aa: CSVEPRDRENGEQYF
CDR3nt: TGCAGCGTTGAACCGCGGGACAGGGAAAACGGCGAGCAGTACTTC

d_gene: -
len: 17
j_gene: TRBJ1-5
abundance: few
v_gene: TRBV20-1
CDR3aa: CSARGGSGWQVYQPQHF
CDR3nt: TGCAGTGCTAGAGGTGGGTCCGGTTGGCAGGTGTATCAGCCCCAGCATTTT

d_gene: -
len: 14
j_gene: TRBJ1-6
abundance: many
v_gene: TRBV12-3/TRBV12-4
CDR3aa: CASSLREVNSPLHF
CDR3nt: TGTGCCAGCAGTTTACGGGAGGTGAATTCACCCCTCCACTTT

d_gene: -
len: 14
j_gene: TRBJ1-2
abundance: once
v_gene: TRBV4-2
CDR3aa: CASSQDGWVDGYTF
CDR3nt: TGTGCCAGCAGCCAAGATGGGTGGGTGGATGGCTACACCTTC

d_gene: -
len: 13
j_gene: TRBJ2-7
abundance: many
v_gene: TRBV7-2
CDR3aa: CASSSDSLREQYF
CDR3nt: TGTGCCAGCAGCTCCGACAGCCTACGCGAGCAGTACTTC

d_gene: TRBD1
len: 13
j_gene: TRBJ1-6
abundance: many
v_gene: TRBV20-1
CDR3aa: CSARATGVSPLHF
CDR3nt: TGCAGTGCTAGAGCAACAGGGGTTTCACCCCTCCACTTT

d_gene: TRBD1
len: 14
j_gene: TRBJ2-7
abundance: few
v_gene: TRBV7-2
CDR3aa: CASSRIPGQGEQYF
CDR3nt: TGTGCCAGCAGCCGCATTCCGGGACAGGGGGAGCAGTACTTC

d_gene: -
len: 13
j_gene: TRBJ2-7
abundance: few
v_gene: TRBV21-1
CDR3aa: CASSNGTGSEQYF
CDR3nt: TGTGCCAGCAGCAATGGGACAGGGAGCGAGCAGTACTTC

d_gene: -
len: 15
j_gene: TRBJ1-5
abundance: -
v_gene: TRBV28
CDR3aa: CASHPVPGAQQPQHF
CDR3nt: TGTGCCAGCCACCCTGTCCCAGGGGCTCAGCAGCCCCAGCATTTT

d_gene: TRBD2
len: 14
j_gene: TRBJ2-1
abundance: many
v_gene: TRBV7-2
CDR3aa: CASSPRTRYNEQFF
CDR3nt: TGTGCCAGCAGCCCCCGGACTAGATACAATGAGCAGTTCTTC

d_gene: -
len: 18
j_gene: TRBJ2-6
abundance: -
v_gene: TRBV5-5
CDR3aa: CASSLAATGYSGANVLTF
CDR3nt: TGTGCCAGCAGCTTGGCGGCGACAGGTTACTCTGGGGCCAACGTCCTGACTTTC

d_gene: -
len: 19
j_gene: TRBJ2-4
abundance: -
v_gene: TRBV5-6
CDR3aa: CASSLAARWGLIAKNIQYF
CDR3nt: TGTGCCAGCAGCTTGGCGGCACGGTGGGGATTGATAGCCAAAAACATTCAGTACTTC

d_gene: -
len: 16
j_gene: TRBJ1-1
abundance: few
v_gene: TRBV5-1
CDR3aa: CASSLDSGDRNTEAFF
CDR3nt: TGCGCCAGCAGCTTGGATAGCGGGGACCGGAACACTGAAGCTTTCTTT

d_gene: TRBD1
len: 13
j_gene: TRBJ2-7
abundance: few
v_gene: TRBV29-1
CDR3aa: CSVSGTGNYEQYF
CDR3nt: TGCAGCGTTTCCGGGACAGGGAACTACGAGCAGTACTTC

d_gene: TRBD1
len: 15
j_gene: TRBJ1-4
abundance: many
v_gene: TRBV4-2
CDR3aa: CASSQPDREHEKLFF
CDR3nt: TGTGCCAGCAGCCAACCGGACAGGGAACATGAAAAACTGTTTTTT

d_gene: TRBD1
len: 13
j_gene: TRBJ1-1
abundance: many
v_gene: TRBV20-1
CDR3aa: CSARARGSTEAFF
CDR3nt: TGCAGTGCTAGAGCCAGGGGGAGCACTGAAGCTTTCTTT

d_gene: -
len: 15
j_gene: TRBJ1-2
abundance: many
v_gene: TRBV6-5
CDR3aa: CASSYSGLSNYGYTF
CDR3nt: TGTGCCAGCAGTTACTCAGGGTTATCTAACTATGGCTACACCTTC

d_gene: -
len: 15
j_gene: TRBJ2-1
abundance: -
v_gene: TRBV7-6
CDR3aa: CASSPRGGEFVEQFF
CDR3nt: TGTGCCAGCAGCCCTCGCGGCGGGGAGTTTGTTGAGCAGTTCTTC

d_gene: TRBD2
len: 17
j_gene: TRBJ2-3
abundance: many
v_gene: TRBV20-1
CDR3aa: CSARTSGTVLSTDTQYF
CDR3nt: TGCAGTGCTAGAACTAGCGGCACCGTATTGAGCACAGATACGCAGTATTTT

d_gene: TRBD1
len: 16
j_gene: TRBJ2-1
abundance: few
v_gene: TRBV7-2
CDR3aa: CASSLGGGQGAGEQFF
CDR3nt: TGTGCCAGCAGCTTAGGAGGGGGACAGGGGGCTGGTGAGCAGTTCTTC